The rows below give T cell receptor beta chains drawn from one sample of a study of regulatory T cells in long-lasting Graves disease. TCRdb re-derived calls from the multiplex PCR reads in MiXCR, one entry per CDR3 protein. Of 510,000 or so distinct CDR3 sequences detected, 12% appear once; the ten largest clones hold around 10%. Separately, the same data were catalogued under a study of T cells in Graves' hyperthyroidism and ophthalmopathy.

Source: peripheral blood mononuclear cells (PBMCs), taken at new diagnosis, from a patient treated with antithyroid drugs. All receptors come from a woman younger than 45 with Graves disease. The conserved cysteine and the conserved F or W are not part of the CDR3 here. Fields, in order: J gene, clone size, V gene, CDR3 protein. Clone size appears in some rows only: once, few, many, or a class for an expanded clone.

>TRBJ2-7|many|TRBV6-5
ASSFDGLAGQY
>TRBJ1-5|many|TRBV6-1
ASSEGVVRRNQPQH
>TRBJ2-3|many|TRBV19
ASSLDYRGADTQY
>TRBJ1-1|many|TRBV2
ASEAGGGEAF
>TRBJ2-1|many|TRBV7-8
ASSLLLVSYEQF
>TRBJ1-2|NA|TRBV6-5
ASSSPGPVYGYT
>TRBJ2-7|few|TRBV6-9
ASSSGGGLAVNEQY
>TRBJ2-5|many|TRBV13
ASSLRSDRGGETQY
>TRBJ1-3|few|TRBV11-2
ASSSLGQGSGNTVY
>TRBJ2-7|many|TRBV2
ASSGGTSYEQY
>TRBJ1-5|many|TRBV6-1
ASSEGGSSNQPQH
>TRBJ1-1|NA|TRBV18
ASSPQAAMNTEAF
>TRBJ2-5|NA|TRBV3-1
ASSQTEEDDPQETQY
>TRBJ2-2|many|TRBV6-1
ASRRTVPGELF
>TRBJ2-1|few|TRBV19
ASSISVQASQF
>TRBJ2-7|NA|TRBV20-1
SAGRLAVSYEQY
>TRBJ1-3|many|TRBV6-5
ASSYRAGNTIY
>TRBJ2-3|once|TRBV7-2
ASSFSLASGTDTQY
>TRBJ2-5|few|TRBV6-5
ASIDSGQKETQY
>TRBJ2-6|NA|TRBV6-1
ASSEARRWANVLT
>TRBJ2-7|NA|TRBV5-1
ASSLGRASHEQY
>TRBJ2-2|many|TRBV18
ASSPRTAANTGELF
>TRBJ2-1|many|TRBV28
ASKGLADNEQF
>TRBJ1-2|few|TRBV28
ASSGGTGMNGYT